This T cell receptor beta chain was documented in a study of cytomegalovirus exposure and HLA in healthy donors. 13 Jbeta primers and 60 Vbeta primers were used for the PCR. Sequencing used immunoSEQ multiplex PCR; TCRdb keeps in-frame clones, though not all of them. The data contain around 160,000 clones, approximately 67% of them singletons. Germline V gives CDR1 MNHNS, CDR2 SASEGT. The CDR3 totals 14 residues. Trimming at V came to 6 bases and at J to 1 base, leaving 1 base not matched to a gene. This TCR came from a woman younger than 30 in good health and CMV-seropositive. This chain uses TRBV6-1 with TRBJ2-2; 8 bases are a match to TRBD2. The sequencing input was PBMCs. The CDR3 DNA reads as TGTGCCAGCAGGGCGGGAGGGAACACCGGGGAGCTGTTTTTT. Translation gives CASRAGGNTGELFF.